This T cell receptor (beta chain) emerged from a study of identical twins. Unique molecular identifiers were present on cDNA, and template switching added a universal primer site. TCRdb itself ran the 5' RACE reads through MiXCR, one entry per CDR3 protein. The table lists 750,000 to 950,000 distinct CDR3 sequences, around an eighth of them singletons. As regards this clonotype: The antigen is unknown.

In germline, CDR1 is SQVTM, CDR2 ANQGSEA. Trimming removed 0 bases from V and 0 bases from J; junction bases left unmatched: 7. The CDR3 is 16 residues long. The study, taken as a whole, reports: A lower insertion count was a feature of abundant cord blood beta clonotypes, with no such feature in memory repertoires. Partly confounded zero-insertion analyses could result from invariant MAIT and iNKT cells.

These data were likewise used in another study, on yellow fever vaccine responses in identical twins.

This receptor was identified in a woman between 18 and 29 years old in good health. This chain joins TRBV29-1 and TRBJ1-2, with 7 bases matching TRBD1. Sequencing was carried out using PBMCs. DNA for the CDR3: TGCAGCGTTGAAGATCGAGGGACAGTTCCTAACTATGGCTACACCTTC. Translated, it gives CSVEDRGTVPNYGYTF.